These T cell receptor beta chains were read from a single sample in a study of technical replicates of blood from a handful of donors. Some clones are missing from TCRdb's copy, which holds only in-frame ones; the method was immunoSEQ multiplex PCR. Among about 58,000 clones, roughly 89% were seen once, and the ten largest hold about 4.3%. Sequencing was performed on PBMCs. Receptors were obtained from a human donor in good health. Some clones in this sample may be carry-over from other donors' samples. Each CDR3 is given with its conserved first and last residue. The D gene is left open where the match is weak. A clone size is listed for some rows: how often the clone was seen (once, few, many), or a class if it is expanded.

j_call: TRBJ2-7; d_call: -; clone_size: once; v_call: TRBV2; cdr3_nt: TGTGCCAGCAGTGAAATGGAGGGGTCGGCCGAGCAGTACTTC; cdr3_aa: CASSEMEGSAEQYF
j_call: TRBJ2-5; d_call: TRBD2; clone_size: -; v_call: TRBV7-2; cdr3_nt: TGTGCCAGCAGCAAGCGGACGGGGGGGCGGGAGACCCAGTACTTC; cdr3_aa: CASSKRTGGRETQYF
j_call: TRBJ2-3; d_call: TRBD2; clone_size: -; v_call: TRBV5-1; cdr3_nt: TGCGCCAGCAGCTTGTACCGGGAGGTTCGGGATACGCAGTATTTT; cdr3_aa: CASSLYREVRDTQYF
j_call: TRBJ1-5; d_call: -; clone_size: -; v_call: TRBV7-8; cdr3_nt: TGTGCCAGCAGCCTCCATCAGGGAGGGGCCAATCAGCCCCAGCATTTT; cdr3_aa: CASSLHQGGANQPQHF
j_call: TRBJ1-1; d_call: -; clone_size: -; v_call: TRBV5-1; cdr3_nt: TGCGCCAGCAGCTTGGCTCAGGGACAAGACACTGAAGCTTTCTTT; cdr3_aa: CASSLAQGQDTEAFF
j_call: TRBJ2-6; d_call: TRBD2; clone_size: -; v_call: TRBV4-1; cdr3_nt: TGCGCCAGCAGCCAAACCGGGACTAGCGGTTCTGGGGCCAACGTCCTGACTTTC; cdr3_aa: CASSQTGTSGSGANVLTF
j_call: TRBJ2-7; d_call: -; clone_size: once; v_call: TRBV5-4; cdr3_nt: TGTGCCAGCAGCTTTTCCGGGGACGAGCAGTACTTC; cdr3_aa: CASSFSGDEQYF
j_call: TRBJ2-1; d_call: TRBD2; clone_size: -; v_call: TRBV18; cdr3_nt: TGTGCCAGCTCACCATGGGCTAGCGGGAGTGGGGACAATGAGCAGTTCTTC; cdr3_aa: CASSPWASGSGDNEQFF
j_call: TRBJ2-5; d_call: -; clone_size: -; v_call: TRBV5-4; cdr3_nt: TGTGCCAGCAGCTTGCGGTTCTCCGAGACCCAGTACTTC; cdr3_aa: CASSLRFSETQYF
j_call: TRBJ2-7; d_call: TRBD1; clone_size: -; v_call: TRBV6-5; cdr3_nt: TGTGCCATTGGACAGGGAAGCCACGAGCAGTACTTC; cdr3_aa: CAIGQGSHEQYF
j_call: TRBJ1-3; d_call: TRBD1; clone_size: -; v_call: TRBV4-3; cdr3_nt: TGCGCCAGCAGCCAAGAGTTCCAGGGGGCAGGTAGTGGAAACACCATATATTTT; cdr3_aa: CASSQEFQGAGSGNTIYF
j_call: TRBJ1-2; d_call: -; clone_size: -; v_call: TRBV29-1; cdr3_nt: TGCAGCGTTGAAGACGCCAAGTTCGGGGGGGGCTACACCTTC; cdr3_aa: CSVEDAKFGGGYTF
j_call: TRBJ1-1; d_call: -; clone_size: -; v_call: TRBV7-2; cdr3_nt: TGTGCCAGCAGCTTCCTACAGTCAGGCGGGACTGAAGCTTTCTTT; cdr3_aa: CASSFLQSGGTEAFF
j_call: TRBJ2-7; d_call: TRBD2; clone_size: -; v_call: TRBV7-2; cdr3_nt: TGTGCCAGCAGCTTCCTAGCGGGACCGACCTACGAGCAGTACTTC; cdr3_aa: CASSFLAGPTYEQYF
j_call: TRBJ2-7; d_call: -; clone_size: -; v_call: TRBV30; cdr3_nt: TGTGCCTGGAGTGTAAGGCGGGCCTACGAGCAGTACTTC; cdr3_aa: CAWSVRRAYEQYF
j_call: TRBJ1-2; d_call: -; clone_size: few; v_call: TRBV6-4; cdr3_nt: TGTGCCAGCAGTGATGCAGACACCGGTGGCTACACCTTC; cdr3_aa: CASSDADTGGYTF
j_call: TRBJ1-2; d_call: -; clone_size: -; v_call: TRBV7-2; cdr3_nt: TGTGCCAGCAGCTTAGAGGGGTGGTATGGCTATGGCTACACCTTC; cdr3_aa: CASSLEGWYGYGYTF
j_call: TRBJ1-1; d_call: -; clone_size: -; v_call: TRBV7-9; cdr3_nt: TGTGCCAGCAGCGGGGCTTGGGGTGACACTGAAGCTTTCTTT; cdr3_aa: CASSGAWGDTEAFF
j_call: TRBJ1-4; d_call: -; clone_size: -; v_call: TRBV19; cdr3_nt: TGTGCCCCCGAGAGGGAGGGTGGAAATGAAAAACTGTTTTTT; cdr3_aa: CAPEREGGNEKLFF
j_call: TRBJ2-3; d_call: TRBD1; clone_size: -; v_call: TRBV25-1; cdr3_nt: TGTGCCAGCAGTGAATCCCCGGGACAGGGATCAGATACGCAGTATTTT; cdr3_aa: CASSESPGQGSDTQYF
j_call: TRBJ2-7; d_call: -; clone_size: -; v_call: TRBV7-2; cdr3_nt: TGTGCCAGCAGCTTAGTCCAGGGAACCACCTACGAGCAGTACTTC; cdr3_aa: CASSLVQGTTYEQYF
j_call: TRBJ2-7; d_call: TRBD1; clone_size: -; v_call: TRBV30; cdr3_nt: TGTGCCTTTGGACAGGGGAACCACGAGCAGTACTTC; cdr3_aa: CAFGQGNHEQYF
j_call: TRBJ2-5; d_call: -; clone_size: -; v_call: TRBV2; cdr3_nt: TGTGCCAGCAGTGAAGTGGCGATGGCTAGGAGGGCACAAGAGACCCAGTACTTC; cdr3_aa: CASSEVAMARRAQETQYF
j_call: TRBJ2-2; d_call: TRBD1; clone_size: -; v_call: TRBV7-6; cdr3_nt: TGTGCCAGCAGCTCCGGGACAGGGCCCGGGGAGCTGTTTTTT; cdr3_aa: CASSSGTGPGELFF
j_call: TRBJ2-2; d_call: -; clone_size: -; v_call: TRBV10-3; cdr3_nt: TGTGCCACCCTCCGCGGGGTGAACACCGGGGAGCTGTTTTTT; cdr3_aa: CATLRGVNTGELFF
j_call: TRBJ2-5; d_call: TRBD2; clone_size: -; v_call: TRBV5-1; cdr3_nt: TGCGCCAGCAGCTTGTCAGCGGGGGGACAAGAGACCCAGTACTTC; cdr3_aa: CASSLSAGGQETQYF
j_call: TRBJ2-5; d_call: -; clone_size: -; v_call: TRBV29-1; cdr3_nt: TGCAGCGTACAGGGAGAGACCCAGTACTTC; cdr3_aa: CSVQGETQYF
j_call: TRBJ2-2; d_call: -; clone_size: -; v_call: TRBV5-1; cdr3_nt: TGCGCCAGCAGCCCTACCTCCGCAACCGGGGAGCTGTTTTTT; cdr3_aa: CASSPTSATGELFF
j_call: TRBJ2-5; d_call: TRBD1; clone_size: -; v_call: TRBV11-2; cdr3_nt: TGTGCCAGCAGCTTAGACCCAGGGGGCCGGGAGACCCAGTACTTC; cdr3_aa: CASSLDPGGRETQYF
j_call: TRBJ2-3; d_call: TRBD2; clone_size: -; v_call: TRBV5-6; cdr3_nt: TGTGCCAGCAGCTGGAGGCGTTTTCGCGGGGGGGCAGATACGCAGTATTTT; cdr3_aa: CASSWRRFRGGADTQYF
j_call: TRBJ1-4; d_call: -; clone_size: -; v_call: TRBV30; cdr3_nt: TGTGCCTGGAGACAACCGTCGGGGAACTATAATGAAAAACTGTTTTTT; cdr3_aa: CAWRQPSGNYNEKLFF
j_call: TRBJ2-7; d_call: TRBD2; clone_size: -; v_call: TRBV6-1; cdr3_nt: TGTGCCAGCACTAAAGTACTAGCGGGGGGGGATGATCAGTACTTC; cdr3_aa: CASTKVLAGGDDQYF
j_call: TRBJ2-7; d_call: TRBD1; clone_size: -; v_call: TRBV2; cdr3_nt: TGTGCCAGCAGCGAGGACAGGGGTAAGCAGTACTTC; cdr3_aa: CASSEDRGKQYF
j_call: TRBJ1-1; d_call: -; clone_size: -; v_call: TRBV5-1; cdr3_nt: TGCGCCAGCAGCCCCGGGGAGGGGCGCAAGAACACTGAAGCTTTCTTT; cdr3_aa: CASSPGEGRKNTEAFF
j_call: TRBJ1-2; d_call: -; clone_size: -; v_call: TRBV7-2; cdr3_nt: TGTGCCAGCAGCTTAGGCAGCGGCGACAAAAGGACCTTC; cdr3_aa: CASSLGSGDKRTF
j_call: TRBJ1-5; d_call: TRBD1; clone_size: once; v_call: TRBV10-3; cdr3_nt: TGTGCCATCAGTGAGTACGGGGACAGGGCTAGCAATCAGCCCCAGCATTTT; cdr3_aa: CAISEYGDRASNQPQHF
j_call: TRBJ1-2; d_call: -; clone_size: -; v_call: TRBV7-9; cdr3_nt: TGTGCCAGCAGCTTAACAAGGAGGGAAAACTATGGCTACACCTTC; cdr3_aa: CASSLTRRENYGYTF
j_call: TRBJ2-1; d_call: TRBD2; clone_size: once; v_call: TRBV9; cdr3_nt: TGTGCCAGCGAGCCTAGCGGGGGGGTCTACAATGAGCAGTTCTTC; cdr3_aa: CASEPSGGVYNEQFF
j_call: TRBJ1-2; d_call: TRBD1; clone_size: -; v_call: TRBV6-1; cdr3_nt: TGTGCCAGCAGTGGATCCGGGACAGGGGAGCGGTATGGCTACACCTTC; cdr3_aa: CASSGSGTGERYGYTF
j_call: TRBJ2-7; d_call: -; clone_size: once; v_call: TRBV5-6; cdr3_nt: TGTGCCAGCAGCTTGGAGGGGGTCCTCGTCACCTACGAGCAGTACTTC; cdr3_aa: CASSLEGVLVTYEQYF
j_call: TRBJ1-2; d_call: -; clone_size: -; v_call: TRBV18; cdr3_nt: TGTGCCAGCTCGTCGGGGTTCGGTGGCTACACCTTC; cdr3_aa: CASSSGFGGYTF
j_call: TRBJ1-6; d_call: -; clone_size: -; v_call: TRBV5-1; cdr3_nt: TGCGCCAGCAGCCCTAGTTTAGTGGCCAGTAATTCACCCCTCCACTTT; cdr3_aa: CASSPSLVASNSPLHF